The rows below give T cell receptor beta chains drawn from one sample of a study of cytomegalovirus exposure and HLA in healthy donors. The repertoire was sequenced with immunoSEQ multiplex PCR; TCRdb's copy has only in-frame clones and lacks some. This sample carries around 200,000 clones, more than 60% of them seen once, and the ten largest clones take 3% to 4.5%. The sample taken for sequencing was PBMCs. These receptors were taken from a woman aged 60 to 75 in good health and CMV-seropositive. Both conserved end residues are part of each CDR3. D genes are given only for firm matches. Expanded clones are given a class, and other clones once, few, many or no size at all.

V gene	J gene	D gene	clone size	CDR3 DNA	CDR3 protein
TRBV28	TRBJ1-2	NA	NA	TGTGCCAGCAGTTCGATCGGGACAAACTATGGCTACACCTTC	CASSSIGTNYGYTF
TRBV27	TRBJ2-1	NA	NA	TGTGCCAGCAGTCCCGGGACTTGGTACAATGAGCAGTTCTTC	CASSPGTWYNEQFF
TRBV19	TRBJ2-7	NA	NA	TGTGCCAGTAGTATTGGAGGGGACGAGCAGTACTTC	CASSIGGDEQYF
TRBV15	TRBJ1-4	TRBD1	NA	TGTGCCACCAGCAGAGATCGGTGGACAGGGCCAAATGAAAAACTGTTTTTT	CATSRDRWTGPNEKLFF
TRBV18	TRBJ1-6	NA	NA	TGTGCCAGCTCACCGACTCCCGATTCACCCCTCCACTTT	CASSPTPDSPLHF
TRBV7-2	TRBJ2-7	TRBD1	NA	TGTGCCAGCAGCTTAGTCCTTGGACAGGGCGAGCAGTACTTC	CASSLVLGQGEQYF
TRBV29-1	TRBJ1-3	NA	NA	TGCAGCGTTGAAGTAGGGGTGGCTGGAAACACCATATATTTT	CSVEVGVAGNTIYF
TRBV13	TRBJ2-7	TRBD2	few	TGTGCCAGCAGCTTAGTAGGGACTAGCGGGGGAAGCTCCTACGAGCAGTACTTC	CASSLVGTSGGSSYEQYF
TRBV10-3	TRBJ2-7	TRBD1	once	TGTGCCATCAGTCCAGGGACAGGAAACTCCTACGAGCAGTACTTC	CAISPGTGNSYEQYF
TRBV19	TRBJ2-3	NA	NA	TGTGCCAGTAGTATAGCAGGACAGAGCACAGATACGCAGTATTTT	CASSIAGQSTDTQYF
TRBV7-3	TRBJ2-7	TRBD1	once	TGTGCCAGCAGCTTAGGGACAGGGGTCACCTACGAGCAGTACTTC	CASSLGTGVTYEQYF
TRBV6-6	TRBJ1-3	NA	NA	TGTGCCAGCAGTATGACCGACAGTAGCTCTGGAAACACCATATATTTT	CASSMTDSSSGNTIYF
TRBV28	TRBJ1-6	NA	few	TGTGCCAGCACTGCCGGGAAGATCAAACCCCTCCACTTT	CASTAGKIKPLHF
TRBV27	TRBJ2-7	TRBD2	NA	TGTGCCAGCAGTTTACTACGAGCGGGAGGGCCAGACGAGCAGTACTTC	CASSLLRAGGPDEQYF
TRBV5-4	TRBJ2-7	TRBD2	NA	TGTGCCAGCAGCTTCCGCGGGAGGGCCTGGGAGCAGTACTTC	CASSFRGRAWEQYF